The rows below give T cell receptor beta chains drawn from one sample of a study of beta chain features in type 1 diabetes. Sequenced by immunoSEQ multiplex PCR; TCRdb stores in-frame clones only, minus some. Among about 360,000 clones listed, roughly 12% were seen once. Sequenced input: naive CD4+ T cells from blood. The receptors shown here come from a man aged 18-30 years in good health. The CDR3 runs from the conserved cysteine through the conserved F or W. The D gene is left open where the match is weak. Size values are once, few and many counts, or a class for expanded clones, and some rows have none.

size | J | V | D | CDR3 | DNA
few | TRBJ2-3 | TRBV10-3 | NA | CAISGTTDTQYF | TGTGCCATCAGTGGGACTACAGATACGCAGTATTTT
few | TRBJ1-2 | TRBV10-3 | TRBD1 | CAIGSQGRGLGYTF | TGTGCCATCGGGTCTCAGGGCAGGGGGCTCGGCTACACCTTC
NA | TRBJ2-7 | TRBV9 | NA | CASSVDLGNEQYF | TGTGCCAGCAGCGTAGACCTAGGAAACGAGCAGTACTTC
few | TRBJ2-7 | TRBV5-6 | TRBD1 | CASSLTGGVYEQYF | TGTGCCAGCAGCTTGACAGGGGGCGTGTACGAGCAGTACTTC
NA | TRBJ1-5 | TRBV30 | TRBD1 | CAWSSMGQGKNQPQHF | TGTGCCTGGAGTTCAATGGGACAGGGGAAGAATCAGCCCCAGCATTTT
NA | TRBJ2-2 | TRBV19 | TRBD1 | CASSIAQGAAGELFF | TGTGCCAGTAGTATTGCACAGGGGGCGGCCGGGGAGCTGTTTTTT
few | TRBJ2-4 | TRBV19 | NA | CATAPEPKNIQYF | TGTGCCACCGCACCGGAGCCTAAAAACATTCAGTACTTC
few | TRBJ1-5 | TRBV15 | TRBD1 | CATSGRTGAGNQPQHF | TGTGCCACCAGCGGGAGGACAGGCGCAGGGAATCAGCCCCAGCATTTT
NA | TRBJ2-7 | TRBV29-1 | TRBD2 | CSVEERRLTSGILEQYF | TGCAGCGTTGAAGAACGCCGACTGACTAGCGGGATACTCGAGCAGTACTTC
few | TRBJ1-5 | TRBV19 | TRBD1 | CASSIGTGYGNQPQHF | TGTGCCAGTAGTATCGGGACAGGGTATGGCAATCAGCCCCAGCATTTT
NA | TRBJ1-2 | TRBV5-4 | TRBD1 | CASSAGQVYGYTF | TGTGCCAGCAGCGCCGGACAGGTCTATGGCTACACCTTC
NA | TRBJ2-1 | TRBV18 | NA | CASSPLGYNEQFF | TGTGCCAGCTCACCACTCGGCTACAATGAGCAGTTCTTC
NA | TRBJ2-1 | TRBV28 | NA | CASSSHPRASGEQFF | TGTGCCAGCAGTTCCCACCCGAGGGCCTCGGGTGAGCAGTTCTTC
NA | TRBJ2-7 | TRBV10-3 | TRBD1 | CAITPTGDSYEQYF | TGTGCCATCACACCGACAGGGGATTCCTACGAGCAGTACTTC
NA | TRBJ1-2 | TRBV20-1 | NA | CSARGYRGYTF | TGCAGTGCTAGAGGTTACAGGGGCTACACCTTC
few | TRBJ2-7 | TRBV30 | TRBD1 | CAWTTGSNEQYF | TGTGCCTGGACGACAGGGAGCAACGAGCAGTACTTC
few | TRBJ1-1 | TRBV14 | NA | CASSQVLATEAFF | TGTGCCAGCAGCCAAGTTCTGGCCACTGAAGCTTTCTTT
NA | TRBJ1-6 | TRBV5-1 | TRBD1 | CASSLGQGRNSPLHF | TGCGCCAGCAGCTTGGGACAGGGAAGGAATTCACCCCTCCACTTT
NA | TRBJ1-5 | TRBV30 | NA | CAWSVLRGFPQHF | TGTGCCTGGAGTGTACTAAGGGGGTTTCCCCAGCATTTT
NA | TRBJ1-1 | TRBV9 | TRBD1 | CASSEGTGGMNTEAFF | TGTGCCAGCAGCGAGGGGACAGGGGGCATGAACACTGAAGCTTTCTTT
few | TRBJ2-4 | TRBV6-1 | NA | CASSDWGLSGRRNIQYF | TGTGCCAGCAGTGATTGGGGACTCTCAGGAAGAAGGAACATTCAGTACTTC
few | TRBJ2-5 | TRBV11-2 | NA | CASRPQGLETQYF | TGTGCCAGCAGGCCACAGGGTTTGGAGACCCAGTACTTC